The clone carrying this T cell receptor beta chain has a handful of counts. Its antigen is unknown. The data were taken from a study of beta chain features in type 1 diabetes. General study results and limits: VDJ junctions from type 1 diabetes patients carried fewer insertions and larger deletions. Naive, central memory and Treg TCRB repertoires seemed to resemble each other more closely in patients than they did in healthy donors.

The sequenced template was cDNA made from the entire isolated RNA. Libraries were prepared by immunoSEQ multiplex PCR; TCRdb keeps only in-frame clonotypes and omits some of them. The sample records about 360,000 clones, roughly 12% being singletons. CDR1 and CDR2 (germline): MNHEY, SVGAGI. The CDR3 consists of 13 residues. With 6 bases removed from V and 8 bases from J, the gap between germline ends came to 16 bases. This TCR came from a man between 18 and 29 years old in good health. The specimen sequenced was naive CD4+ T cells from blood. This rearrangement joins TRBV6-5 to TRBJ1-2, with a weak D call TRBD1 (6 bases). The CDR3 loop reads CASRQDSYNGYTF. In nucleotides, the CDR3 is TGTGCCAGCAGACAGGACAGTTATAACGGCTACACCTTC.